The 25 T cell receptor beta chains given below trace back to one sample, sequenced in a study of T-cell reconstitution after alpha-beta-depleted transplantation in children. The TCRbeta library was prepared with unique molecular identifiers. MiXCR was run by TCRdb on the PCR reads, yielding one entry per CDR3 protein. The repertoire includes hundreds of thousands of distinct CDR3 sequences, about an eighth of them detected once, and approximately 4.2% sits in the top ten. The input for sequencing was PBMCs, taken from the stem cell graft. The receptors were sampled from a human donor who donated a stem cell graft to a child with Fanconi anemia.

The chain joins TRBV6-5 to TRBJ1-2; D remains unclear. Germline values: CDR1 MNHEY, CDR2 SVGAGI. This CDR3 has 13 residues. V lost 2 bases and J lost 0, with 4 bases in between. The CDR3 DNA follows: TGTGCCAGCAGTTACAGTCCTAACTATGGCTACACCTTC. Translated, it gives CASSYSPNYGYTF.

V usage is TRBV12-3 or TRBV12-4 and J usage is TRBJ2-1, with 10 bases fitting TRBD1. The V gene end was trimmed by 1 base and the J gene end by 12 bases; junction bases not matched to a gene: 9. This CDR3 is 15 amino acids long. CDR3 sequence (DNA): TGTGCCAGCAGTTTAGTTCGACAGGGGGCGCGGGTGCAGTTCTTC. It is translated as CASSLVRQGARVQFF.

This clonotype appeared a few times. The CDR3 spells CAISGGNSLYNEQFF. The DNA of the CDR3 is TGTGCCATCAGTGGGGGGAACAGCCTCTACAATGAGCAGTTCTTC. The chain recombines TRBV10-3 with TRBJ2-1, with D perhaps matching TRBD1 or TRBD2 (5 bases each). Trimming stripped 4 bases from V and 3 bases from J, with 13 bases between. The CDR3 totals 15 residues. The germline V gene encodes CDR1 ENHRY and CDR2 SYGVKD.

There are a few counts of this clonotype. V and J are TRBV7-2 and TRBJ2-7, with a tentative D call TRBD2 (6 bases). Germline V gives CDR1 SGHTA, CDR2 FQGNSA. The V gene lost 5 bases and the J gene lost 5 bases, with 13 bases spanning the gap. The CDR3 has 13 amino acids. CDR3 protein: CASSLGRLDEQYF. DNA of the CDR3: TGTGCCAGCAGCCTAGGGAGGCTGGACGAGCAGTACTTC.

This clonotype has a handful of counts. The V gene is TRBV10-3, the J gene TRBJ1-1; D may be TRBD1 (6 bases). The CDR3 sequence is 13 residues long. V shed 7 bases and J shed 4 bases, with 13 bases lying between them. The germline V gene has CDR1 ENHRY and CDR2 SYGVKD. The CDR3 is CAINDQGFTEAFF. In nucleotides, the CDR3 is TGTGCCATCAATGATCAGGGGTTCACTGAAGCTTTCTTT.

The chain links TRBV6-1 to TRBJ1-1; TRBD1 agrees at 7 bases. Trimming took 4 bases from V and 3 from J; bases not matched to a gene: 5. This CDR3 is built from 14 residues. Germline CDR1 is MNHNS and CDR2 is SASEGT. The CDR3 protein is CASSAQGPHTEAFF. DNA for the CDR3: TGTGCCAGCAGTGCACAGGGGCCTCACACTGAAGCTTTCTTT.

The rearrangement joins TRBV5-4 to TRBJ1-2; D gene ambiguous. The CDR3 extends over 15 amino acids. Trimming took 1 base from V and 3 from J, leaving 13 bases between them. Germline CDR1 SGHNT, CDR2 YYREEE (reference sequence). The CDR3 here is CASSLKAGADYGYTF. The CDR3 DNA reads as TGTGCCAGCAGCTTGAAGGCGGGCGCGGACTATGGCTACACCTTC.

This clonotype was found many times. This rearrangement joins TRBV6-2 or TRBV6-3 to TRBJ1-2, with a tentative D call TRBD1 (5 bases). CDR1 and CDR2 from the germline V gene are MNHEY and SVGEGT. The V end was cut by 5 bases, the J end by 4 bases, with 11 bases between. The CDR3 consists of 13 residues. CDR3: CASSIGQPYGYTF. DNA for the CDR3: TGTGCCAGCAGTATCGGACAACCCTATGGCTACACCTTC.

V is TRBV4-3 and J is TRBJ2-7, with 7 nucleotides matching TRBD1. J lost 4 bases, V lost 8 bases, and 11 bases had no gene match. Germline V gene data show CDR1 as LGHNA and CDR2 as YSLEER. The CDR3 spans 14 residues. The CDR3 reads CASLGDREIYEQYF. CDR3 sequence (DNA): TGCGCCAGCCTAGGAGACAGGGAGATTTACGAGCAGTACTTC.

The chain recombines TRBV29-1 with TRBJ1-1; D is uncertain. CDR1 is SQVTM and CDR2 is ANQGSEA in the germline V gene. CDR3 length: 13 residues. The V end was cut by 5 bases, the J end by 1 base, with 11 bases between. CDR3 amino acids: CSVQDGRNTEAFF. CDR3 sequence (DNA): TGCAGCGTTCAGGACGGCAGGAACACTGAAGCTTTCTTT.

This clonotype was seen only a few times. The chain couples TRBV5-6 to TRBJ1-2; 12 bases align to TRBD1. Trimming removed 4 bases from V and 3 bases from J; junction bases left unmatched: 4. Germline V gene lookup returns CDR1 SGHDT and CDR2 YYEEEE. The CDR3 is 15 residues long. The CDR3 DNA is TGTGCCAGCAGCATGGGACAGGGGGCTTACTATGGCTACACCTTC. Encoded protein: CASSMGQGAYYGYTF. The whole variable domain, filled in from reference TRBV5-6 and TRBJ1-2, reads DAGVTQSPTHLIKTRGQQVTLRCSPKSGHDTVSWYQQALGQGPQFIFQYYEEEERQRGNFPDRFSGHQFPNYSSELNVNALLLGDSALYLCASSMGQGAYYGYTFGSGTRLTVV.

This clonotype was detected ten times or more. The J gene is TRBJ2-5, the V gene TRBV28; TRBD2 agrees at 8 bases. Germline V gene data show CDR1 as MDHEN and CDR2 as SYDVKM. The CDR3 is made up of 15 amino acids. V gave up 3 bases and J gave up 6 bases; unmatched junction bases: 9. This CDR3 reads CASSFAAGGRKTQYF. For the CDR3, the DNA is TGTGCCAGCAGTTTCGCGGCGGGGGGAAGAAAGACCCAGTACTTC.

This clonotype was observed a few times. This chain joins TRBV7-2 and TRBJ2-4; D is uncertain. Looked up from germline, CDR1 is SGHTA and CDR2 is FQGNSA. The CDR3 is 15 residues long. With 3 bases removed from V and 7 bases from J, the gap between germline ends came to 16 bases. Here the CDR3 reads CASSFRLGRANIQYF. CDR3 nucleotides: TGTGCCAGCAGCTTCCGCCTAGGACGGGCCAACATTCAGTACTTC.

This clonotype was seen only a few times. This chain links TRBV29-1 with TRBJ1-2; 7 bases are shared with TRBD1. This CDR3 comprises 13 residues. V lost 4 bases and J lost 2; bases outside the gene matches: 4. Germline V gene data show CDR1 as SQVTM and CDR2 as ANQGSEA. Here the CDR3 reads CSVGTGVNYGYTF. The CDR3 coding sequence is TGCAGCGTTGGGACAGGAGTCAACTATGGCTACACCTTC.

This clonotype appeared many times. This sequence joins TRBV29-1 and TRBJ2-7, with D possibly TRBD1 on 6 matching bases. With 4 bases removed from V and 2 bases from J, the gap between germline ends came to 6 bases. From germline, CDR1 is SQVTM and CDR2 ANQGSEA. This CDR3 contains 11 residues. CDR3 DNA: TGCAGCGTTGGACAGGCCTACGAGCAGTACTTC. Its protein is CSVGQAYEQYF.

This clonotype was seen repeatedly, ten times or more. This chain's CDR3 is CSQTGAGEAFF. In DNA form, the CDR3 reads TGCAGTCAGACAGGGGCGGGTGAAGCTTTCTTT. The chain has TRBV20-1 and TRBJ1-1; 8 bases are shared with TRBD1. This CDR3 comprises 11 residues. J gave up 7 bases and V 8 bases, and 6 bases lay outside the gene matches. Germline CDR1 DFQATT, CDR2 SNEGSKA (reference sequence).

This clonotype has a handful of counts. The chain combines TRBV19 with TRBJ1-2; D remains ambiguous. Per the germline V gene, CDR1 is LNHDA and CDR2 is SQIVND (reference sequence). Trimming removed 10 bases at V and 4 bases at J, with 10 bases between. The CDR3 has 11 residues. The chain's CDR3 is CAIWMGYGYTF. For the CDR3, the DNA is TGTGCCATTTGGATGGGCTATGGCTACACCTTC.

This clonotype was seen a few times. The chain is built from TRBV4-3 and TRBJ1-4, with a weak D call TRBD1 (5 bases). This CDR3 is built from 16 residues. Germline CDR1 is LGHNA and CDR2 is YSLEER. Trimming left V 0 bases short and J 5 bases short, with 13 bases between. CDR3 sequence (DNA): TGCGCCAGCAGCCAAGAAGGACCAGGGAAGAATGAAAAACTGTTTTTT. Protein sequence: CASSQEGPGKNEKLFF.

In this sample, this clonotype turned up a few times. The chain has TRBV5-5 and TRBJ1-1; no clear D. V lost 2 bases to trimming and J lost 1 base, with 9 bases between them. Germline V lookup: CDR1 SGHKS, CDR2 YYEKEE (reference sequence). This CDR3 has 14 residues. This chain's CDR3 is CASSLQLSNTEAFF. Written as DNA, the CDR3 is TGTGCCAGCAGCTTACAGCTTTCGAACACTGAAGCTTTCTTT.

This clonotype has at least ten counts. This chain joins TRBV25-1 and TRBJ2-1; 12 bases line up with TRBD2. The CDR3 contains 15 residues. Germline CDR1 reads MGHDK; CDR2 reads SYGVNS. V trimming: 3 bases; J trimming: 15 bases; junction bases outside the gene matches: 12. DNA of the CDR3: TGTGCCAGCAGTGATTCACTAGCGGGGGGATCGGGGGTGTTCTTC. Translation: CASSDSLAGGSGVFF.

This clonotype has only a few counts. The chain combines TRBV5-4 with TRBJ2-1; 9 positions agree with TRBD2. V trimming: 4 bases; J trimming: 5 bases; junction bases outside the gene matches: 10. The germline V gene encodes CDR1 SGHNT and CDR2 YYREEE (reference sequence). There are 16 residues in the CDR3. The DNA for the CDR3 is TGTGCCAGCAGCACCCAAGCGGGGGGACCCGACAATGAGCAGTTCTTC. It yields the protein CASSTQAGGPDNEQFF.

The genes are TRBV7-9 and TRBJ1-1; D may be TRBD1 (5 bases). The CDR3 loop spans 15 amino acids. Trimming stripped 5 bases from V and 5 bases from J, with 18 bases between. Germline-derived CDR1 and CDR2 are SEHNR and FQNEAQ (reference sequence). The CDR3: CASSAARDGDTEAFF. Here the CDR3 DNA reads TGTGCCAGCAGCGCTGCAAGGGACGGGGATACTGAAGCTTTCTTT.

The chain has TRBV12-3 or TRBV12-4 and TRBJ2-7; 7 positions agree with TRBD2. The CDR3 is 15 residues long. The V segment lost 3 bases and the J segment 2 bases; nucleotides outside the gene matches: 7. As DNA, the CDR3 is TGTGCCAGCAGTTTTGGGAGGGGTTGGACCTACGAGCAGTACTTC. This encodes CASSFGRGWTYEQYF.

This clonotype was recorded at least ten times. This chain uses TRBV4-2 with TRBJ1-4; tentatively, D is TRBD1 (6 bases). This CDR3 is built from 16 residues. Trimming removed 2 bases at V and 7 bases at J, with 17 bases between. From germline, CDR1 is LGHNA and CDR2 YNFKEQ. CDR3 amino acids: CASSQSLRGIVEKLFF. CDR3 sequence (DNA): TGTGCCAGCAGCCAAAGCCTCAGGGGTATAGTTGAAAAACTGTTTTTT.

A few counts support this clonotype. This chain uses TRBV4-3 with TRBJ2-1; 9 bases align to TRBD2. This CDR3 comprises 16 residues. CDR1 is LGHNA and CDR2 is YSLEER in the germline V gene. Trimming took 1 base from V and 8 from J; bases not matched to a gene: 9. The chain's CDR3 is CASSQAWAGGPYEQFF. CDR3 sequence (DNA): TGCGCCAGCAGCCAAGCATGGGCGGGGGGGCCCTATGAGCAGTTCTTC.